Each of the 12 T cell receptor beta chains below was sequenced from the same sample in a study of cytomegalovirus exposure and HLA in healthy donors. Clones were sequenced by immunoSEQ multiplex PCR, and TCRdb holds only the in-frame ones, with some missing. The profile shows about 150,000 clones, around 80% of them singletons. The sequencing sample was made of PBMCs. These receptor sequences come from a young man in good health and CMV-seropositive.

V gene TRBV28 combines with J gene TRBJ1-2; D is uncertain. The CDR3 covers 13 residues. Germline CDR1 reads MDHEN; CDR2 reads SYDVKM. V lost 2 bases to trimming and J lost 3 bases, with 7 bases between them. CDR3 DNA: TGTGCCAGCAGTTTAGTGAGCGACTATGGCTACACCTTC. Its translation is CASSLVSDYGYTF.

The chain recombines TRBV9 with TRBJ1-3, with a possible D match to TRBD1 (6 bases). The CDR3 covers 13 residues. V lost 5 bases, J lost 4 bases, and 10 bases lay in between. CDR1 and CDR2 (germline): SGDLS, YYNGEE. CDR3 bases: TGTGCCAGCAGTACCACAGGGGGAAACACCATATATTTT. As protein: CASSTTGGNTIYF.

The V call is TRBV6-5, the J call TRBJ2-5, with 9 bases lining up with TRBD2. The V segment lost 0 bases and the J segment 5 bases; nucleotides outside the gene matches: 7. The germline CDR1 and CDR2 sequences are MNHEY and SVGAGI. The CDR3 consists of 16 residues. CDR3 DNA: TGTGCCAGCAGTTACTCGGGTAGCGGGGGTCGGGAGACCCAGTACTTC. This encodes CASSYSGSGGRETQYF.

The J gene is TRBJ2-3, the V gene TRBV6-4, with TRBD2 matching 7 bases. The CDR3 runs to 14 residues. Per germline, CDR1 MRHNA and CDR2 SNTAGT. V was clipped by 0 bases and J by 5 bases; unmatched bases: 2. CDR3 in amino acids: CASSDSLAGDTQYF. As DNA, the CDR3 is TGTGCCAGCAGTGACTCGTTAGCGGGAGATACGCAGTATTTT.

The chain has TRBV19 and TRBJ2-7; perhaps TRBD2 as D (6 bases). The V end was cut by 10 bases, the J end by 6 bases, with 19 bases between. The germline CDR1 and CDR2 sequences are LNHDA and SQIVND (reference sequence). CDR3 size: 13 residues. In DNA, the CDR3 is TGTGCCACCGCATGGCAGGGACTTGGCGAGCAGTACTTC. Translation: CATAWQGLGEQYF.

This clone was recorded only once. The V gene is TRBV9, the J gene TRBJ2-2, with a possible D match to TRBD2 (6 bases). With 4 bases removed from V and 6 bases from J, the gap between germline ends came to 13 bases. Germline CDR1 reads SGDLS; CDR2 reads YYNGEE. The CDR3 runs to 14 residues. The CDR3 loop reads CASSYSGDPGELFF. Here the CDR3 DNA reads TGTGCCAGCAGCTATTCGGGGGACCCCGGGGAGCTGTTTTTT.

The CDR3 loop is CASSGTGTGELAAFF. As DNA, the CDR3 is TGTGCCAGCAGTGGAACCGGGACAGGAGAACTAGCAGCTTTCTTT. J is TRBJ1-1 and V is TRBV6-1; 8 bases agree with TRBD1. The ends lost 4 bases at V and 10 bases at J; junction bases unmatched: 14. The CDR3 extends over 15 amino acids. CDR1 is MNHNS, CDR2 SASEGT, per germline.

The chain links TRBV11-2 to TRBJ1-2; D possibly corresponds to TRBD1 (5 bases). The germline V and J ends were trimmed by 0 bases and 4 bases, with 12 bases remaining between them. This CDR3 has 15 amino acids. In germline, CDR1 is SGHAT, CDR2 FQNNGV. CDR3 amino acids: CASSLEQEKSYGYTF. The DNA for the CDR3 is TGTGCCAGCAGCTTAGAACAGGAGAAGAGCTATGGCTACACCTTC.

The chain has TRBV2 and TRBJ1-6; 7 nucleotides agree with TRBD1. With 9 bases clipped from V and 7 bases from J, the junction kept 15 bases outside the gene matches. Germline lookup yields CDR1 SNHLY and CDR2 FYNNEI. The CDR3 runs to 16 residues. The CDR3 nucleotides are TGTGCCAGTGGACGTGACCCCGAGGGGGCGAATTCACCCCTCCACTTT. Encoded protein: CASGRDPEGANSPLHF.

The chain has TRBV5-1 and TRBJ2-5, with 10 bases fitting TRBD1. The CDR3 is 14 amino acids. With 3 bases clipped from V and 3 bases from J, the junction kept 2 bases outside the gene matches. Germline CDR1 and CDR2: SGHRS and YFSETQ. CDR3 DNA: TGCGCCAGCAGCTGGACAGGGGGTAAAGAGACCCAGTACTTC. Protein product: CASSWTGGKETQYF.

The table lists this clone with a few counts. The chain has TRBV19 and TRBJ2-2; 13 bases are a match to TRBD2. Germline values: CDR1 LNHDA, CDR2 SQIVND (reference sequence). The trim removed 4 bases at V and 2 bases at J, leaving 4 bases unmatched. This CDR3 spans 17 amino acids. As DNA, the CDR3 is TGTGCCAGTAGTAATGGGGGACTAGCGGGAAACACCGGGGAGCTGTTTTTT. Translation gives CASSNGGLAGNTGELFF. The variable domain in full, completed from reference TRBV19 and TRBJ2-2, reads DGGITQSPKYLFRKEGQNVTLSCEQNLNHDAMYWYRQDPGQGLRLIYYSQIVNDFQKGDIAEGYSVSREKKESFPLTVTSAQKNPTAFYLCASSNGGLAGNTGELFFGEGSRLTVL.

This chain uses TRBV7-8 with TRBJ1-4, with 7 bases aligning to TRBD1. V lost 4 bases, J lost 4 bases, and 6 bases stayed unmatched. The CDR3 is 15 amino acids. The V gene's germline CDR1 is SGHVS and CDR2 FQNEAQ. The CDR3 loop is CASSSTGLSNEKLFF. The CDR3 DNA sequence: TGTGCCAGCAGCTCGACAGGGCTTAGTAATGAAAAACTGTTTTTT.